The 19 T cell receptor beta chains presented below share a single source sample, sequenced in a study of cytomegalovirus exposure and HLA in healthy donors. A multiplex PCR was run with 60 Vbeta primers and 13 Jbeta primers. Clones were read by immunoSEQ multiplex PCR, and TCRdb kept only the in-frame ones, dropping some. The sample lists more than 95,000 clones, about 68% seen once, with under 4.5% in the top ten. The sequenced material came from PBMCs. These receptors all stem from a man aged 35 to 55 in good health and CMV-seropositive.

J is TRBJ2-4 and V is TRBV5-6, with D possibly TRBD1 on 6 matching bases. The CDR3 is made up of 12 amino acids. V was shortened by 3 bases and J by 7 bases, with 8 bases between the two germline ends. CDR1 is SGHDT, CDR2 YYEEEE, per germline. The CDR3 nucleotides read TGTGCCAGCAGCTCTGGACAGAACATTCAGTACTTC. It encodes CASSSGQNIQYF.

Concerning this clone: Different DNA sequences within this sample yield the same CDR3. The CDR3 loop is CASSRTFSGIGEQYF. CDR3 coding DNA: TGTGCCAGCAGCCGGACCTTTAGCGGGATTGGTGAGCAGTACTTC. The chain couples TRBV7-6 to TRBJ2-7, with 8 bases fitting TRBD2. V dropped 5 bases and J dropped 7; count of bases not matched to a gene: 13. CDR1 is SGHVS, CDR2 FNYEAQ, per germline. There are 15 residues in the CDR3.

This chain joins TRBV7-8 and TRBJ2-7, with a possible D match to TRBD1 (5 bases). Per the germline V gene, CDR1 is SGHVS and CDR2 is FQNEAQ. V lost 7 bases and J lost 1, with 11 bases in between. The CDR3 has 13 residues. The CDR3 spells CASTLQGSYEQYF. CDR3 bases: TGTGCCAGCACTCTCCAGGGTTCCTACGAGCAGTACTTC.

Here the CDR3 DNA reads TGCGCCAGCCGCAGTAAGCGATTAAAGAGCTCCTACAATGAGCAGTTCTTC. Translating gives CASRSKRLKSSYNEQFF. This chain uses TRBV5-1 with TRBJ2-1; D gene ambiguous. This CDR3 is 17 amino acids long. Looked up from germline, CDR1 is SGHRS and CDR2 is YFSETQ. V dropped 7 bases and J dropped 0 bases, with 20 bases sitting between them.

The chain carries TRBV28 and TRBJ1-1, with D possibly matching TRBD1 (6 bases). Germline V CDR1 and CDR2: MDHEN, SYDVKM. The CDR3 covers 13 residues. Trimming took 2 bases from V and 4 from J, leaving 8 bases between them. The CDR3 DNA is TGTGCCAGCAGTTTAAGGGGGGGCACTGAAGCTTTCTTT. Translated, it gives CASSLRGGTEAFF.

This chain joins TRBV5-1 and TRBJ1-2; 8 nucleotides align to TRBD1. Germline CDR1 SGHRS, CDR2 YFSETQ. V was pared by 4 bases and J by 4 bases, with 6 bases of the junction left unmatched. CDR3 length: 14 residues. CDR3 loop: CASSPGQGPYGYTF. The CDR3 DNA sequence: TGCGCCAGCAGCCCAGGACAGGGTCCCTATGGCTACACCTTC.

This chain joins TRBV6-1 and TRBJ1-4; weak D call: TRBD1 (6 bases). Germline CDR1 reads MNHNS; CDR2 reads SASEGT. The CDR3 consists of 16 residues. V shed 0 bases and J shed 7 bases, with 15 bases lying between them. In nucleotides, the CDR3 is TGTGCCAGCAGTGAAGCTGGGGGGGCGGTAGGTGAAAAACTGTTTTTT. It translates to CASSEAGGAVGEKLFF.

The V call is TRBV9, the J call TRBJ2-7, with TRBD2 matching 7 bases. J gave up 7 bases and V 0 bases, and 13 bases lay outside the gene matches. The germline gives CDR1 SGDLS, CDR2 YYNGEE. The CDR3 covers 16 residues. CDR3 protein: CASSVEAGRGGFEQYF. DNA for the CDR3: TGTGCCAGCAGCGTAGAAGCAGGGCGGGGAGGGTTTGAGCAGTACTTC. Supplemented by reference TRBV9 and TRBJ2-7, the full variable domain reads DSGVTQTPKHLITATGQRVTLRCSPRSGDLSVYWYQQSLDQGLQFLIQYYNGEERAKGNILERFSAQQFPDLHSELNLSSLELGDSALYFCASSVEAGRGGFEQYFGPGTRLTVT.

The chain couples TRBV29-1 to TRBJ1-1; D uncertain. V was shortened by 4 bases and J by 1 base, with 7 bases between the two germline ends. The CDR3 runs to 12 residues. Germline CDR1 and CDR2: SQVTM and ANQGSEA. The CDR3 loop reads CSVGRENTEAFF. CDR3 sequence (DNA): TGCAGCGTTGGGAGGGAGAACACTGAAGCTTTCTTT.

This rearrangement joins TRBV2 to TRBJ2-3; 7 nucleotides line up with TRBD1. The CDR3 is made up of 16 amino acids. J gave up 4 bases and V 4 bases, and 11 bases lay outside the gene matches. CDR1 and CDR2 from the germline V gene are SNHLY and FYNNEI. The CDR3 here is CASSGGGQVGADTQYF. The CDR3 DNA follows: TGTGCCAGCAGTGGTGGTGGACAGGTCGGGGCAGATACGCAGTATTTT.

The chain uses TRBV2 and TRBJ1-2; a weak D match, TRBD1 (6 bases). Germline CDR1 is SNHLY and CDR2 is FYNNEI. The CDR3 spans 14 residues. Trimming took off 7 bases at V and 7 bases at J, with 19 bases between the two ends. The CDR3 loop is CASTPVGGHSGYTF. The CDR3 DNA reads as TGTGCCAGCACCCCCGTGGGGGGGCACTCTGGCTACACCTTC.

This clone occurred a few times. V gene TRBV7-2 combines with J gene TRBJ2-7; tentative D call: TRBD2 (5 bases). CDR3 length equals 15 residues. Germline V gene data show CDR1 as SGHTA and CDR2 as FQGNSA. Trimming removed 2 bases at V and 3 bases at J, with 14 bases between. CDR3 DNA sequence: TGTGCCAGCAGCTTAATTCCGGGAAGAAACTACGAGCAGTACTTC. Translating it yields CASSLIPGRNYEQYF.

The chain is built from TRBV5-6 and TRBJ2-1; tentatively, D is TRBD2 (5 bases). The CDR3 contains 14 residues. In germline, CDR1 is SGHDT, CDR2 YYEEEE. The germline V and J ends were trimmed by 4 bases and 4 bases, with 12 bases remaining between them. CDR3 coding DNA: TGTGCCAGCAGCCGGACTTGGCCATACAATGAGCAGTTCTTC. Amino acid sequence: CASSRTWPYNEQFF.

V and J are TRBV7-9 and TRBJ2-1; 10 nucleotides line up with TRBD2. J lost 2 bases, V lost 2 bases, and 6 bases had no gene match. CDR1 is SEHNR, CDR2 FQNEAQ, per germline (reference sequence). CDR3 length: 17 amino acids. CDR3 sequence reads: CASSLNLAGGPYNEQFF. The DNA of the CDR3 is TGTGCCAGCAGCTTAAATTTAGCGGGGGGCCCCTACAATGAGCAGTTCTTC.

This chain links TRBV2 with TRBJ1-1, with D possibly being TRBD1 (5 bases). CDR1 is SNHLY, CDR2 FYNNEI, per germline. The CDR3 is 15 residues long. Trimming left V 6 bases short and J 5 bases short, with 19 bases between. CDR3 region: CASRATTGVGTEAFF. The CDR3 DNA is TGTGCCAGCAGGGCCACTACAGGAGTCGGGACTGAAGCTTTCTTT.

The chain uses TRBV28 and TRBJ1-1; D ambiguous. The CDR3 sequence is 13 residues long. V lost 3 bases and J 4 bases, leaving 9 bases between the germline ends. Germline loops: CDR1 MDHEN, CDR2 SYDVKM. The DNA for the CDR3 is TGTGCCAGCAGTTTTGACGGGGTCACTGAAGCTTTCTTT. Residues: CASSFDGVTEAFF.

CDR3 protein: CASSLTGENYGYTF. For the CDR3, the DNA is TGCGCCAGCAGCCTCACAGGGGAAAACTATGGCTACACCTTC. This chain links TRBV5-1 with TRBJ1-2; 7 bases match TRBD1. V was clipped by 4 bases and J by 2 bases; unmatched bases: 5. This CDR3 region has 14 residues. Germline V gives CDR1 SGHRS, CDR2 YFSETQ. Based on the CDR3 plus reference TRBV5-1 and TRBJ1-2, the full variable domain is KAGVTQTPRYLIKTRGQQVTLSCSPISGHRSVSWYQQTPGQGLQFLFEYFSETQRNKGNFPGRFSGRQFSNSRSEMNVSTLELGDSALYLCASSLTGENYGYTFGSGTRLTVV.

The J gene is TRBJ2-7, the V gene TRBV29-1; 9 positions agree with TRBD1. The junction had 10 bases not matched to a gene; V was cut back by 7 bases and J by 3 bases. The CDR3 has 14 residues. The germline gives CDR1 SQVTM, CDR2 ANQGSEA. The CDR3 sequence: CSAAETGGGYEQYF. The CDR3 region has the DNA TGCAGCGCTGCCGAGACAGGGGGAGGCTACGAGCAGTACTTC.

This clone was detected only a few times. The gene calls are TRBV13 and TRBJ2-4; 9 bases match TRBD1. With V trimmed by 5 bases and J by 4 bases, 3 bases remained unmatched. The CDR3 consists of 14 residues. CDR1 and CDR2 (germline): PRHDT, FYEKMQ (reference sequence). The CDR3 DNA sequence: TGTGCCAGCAGCGCGACAGGGGGTAAAAACATTCAGTACTTC. Protein: CASSATGGKNIQYF.